The present T cell receptor (beta chain) was sequenced within a study of early stage breast cancer tumors. Study at large: Most invasive tumors, about 70% of the 16, were ER+/PR+/HER2-. Study observations and caveats: Enriched TCRB sequences shared across patients were mostly commonly generated sequences. In most of the 16 patients, blood comparison separated tumor from normal breast.

Worth noting for this clone: Its target is not known.

V lost 3 bases and J 0 bases, leaving 3 bases between the germline ends. This CDR3 has 13 residues. Per germline, CDR1 GTSNPN and CDR2 SVGIG (reference sequence). About 17-50 mg of tumor tissue was diced per sample. Profiling relied on immunoSEQ multiplex PCR, and the TCRdb table lists in-frame clones only, not all of them. The sample yields 9,500 to 10,000 clones, around 60% seen once. The chain joins TRBV30 to TRBJ2-6; D not resolved. This receptor was taken from a person aged 55 to 70 with breast cancer. The specimen was breast tumor tissue. CDR3 sequence (DNA): TGTGCCTGGAGGGGCTCTGGGGCCAACGTCCTGACTTTC. It yields the protein CAWRGSGANVLTF. The variable domain in full, with the rest retrieved from reference TRBV30 and TRBJ2-6, is SQTIHQWPATLVQPVGSPLSLECTVEGTSNPNLYWYRQAAGRGLQLLFYSVGIGQISSEVPQNLSASRPQDRQFILSSKKLLLSDSGFYLCAWRGSGANVLTFGAGSRLTVL.